This TCR beta chain came from a study of neurological immune-mediated disorders. This clonotype has a count of ten or more. Trimming shortened V by 5 bases and J by 0 bases, and 8 bases separated the two germline ends. Germline lookup yields CDR1 SEHNR and CDR2 FQNEAQ (reference sequence). The CDR3 spans 14 residues. A single record per CDR3 protein comes from TCRdb applying MiXCR to the 5' RACE reads. The data contain about 66,000 distinct CDR3 sequences, less than 4% of them singletons. The material sequenced was PBMCs. The sequence derives from a young man with multiple sclerosis. This chain links TRBV7-9 with TRBJ2-1; tentatively, D is TRBD1 or TRBD2 (5 bases each). The chain's CDR3 is CASSPGSSYNEQFF. In nucleotides, the CDR3 is TGTGCCAGCAGCCCAGGGAGCTCCTACAATGAGCAGTTCTTC. The variable domain in full, completed from reference TRBV7-9 and TRBJ2-1, reads DTGVSQNPRHKITKRGQNVTFRCDPISEHNRLYWYRQTLGQGPEFLTYFQNEAQLEKSRLLSDRFSAERPKGSFSTLEIQRTEQGDSAMYLCASSPGSSYNEQFFGPGTRLTVL.